The rows below give T cell receptor beta chains drawn from one sample of a study of cytomegalovirus exposure and HLA in healthy donors. This table comes from immunoSEQ multiplex PCR, and its TCRdb copy is limited to in-frame clones, with some not included. The table has roughly 87,000 clones, around 75% seen once. The sequencing sample was made of PBMCs. These receptors were collected from a woman aged 40-49 years in good health and CMV-seropositive. Both conserved end residues are part of each CDR3. Each record gives: V gene, J gene, D gene, clone size, CDR3 DNA, CDR3 protein. The D gene is left open where the match is weak. Rows may omit the clone size; those that give it use once, few, many or a size class.

v_gene: TRBV28; j_gene: TRBJ2-3; d_gene: TRBD2; abundance: NA; CDR3nt: TGTGCCACCCGGGGGGGCCGCACAGATACGCAGTATTTT; CDR3aa: CATRGGRTDTQYF
v_gene: TRBV13; j_gene: TRBJ2-3; d_gene: TRBD2; abundance: NA; CDR3nt: TGTGCCAGCAGCCCCCGACTAGCGATCACAGATACGCAGTATTTT; CDR3aa: CASSPRLAITDTQYF
v_gene: TRBV4-1; j_gene: TRBJ2-1; d_gene: TRBD2; abundance: NA; CDR3nt: TGCGCCAGCAGCCAAGGCGCGGGAGAAAATGAGCAGTTCTTC; CDR3aa: CASSQGAGENEQFF
v_gene: TRBV5-1; j_gene: TRBJ1-2; d_gene: NA; abundance: few; CDR3nt: TGCGCCAGCAGTCAGGACAGCTATGGCTACACCTTC; CDR3aa: CASSQDSYGYTF
v_gene: TRBV5-4; j_gene: TRBJ2-1; d_gene: TRBD2; abundance: NA; CDR3nt: TGTGCCAGCAGCTTGGAAGCGGGAACTTACAATGAGCAGTTCTTC; CDR3aa: CASSLEAGTYNEQFF
v_gene: TRBV7-7; j_gene: TRBJ2-5; d_gene: TRBD1; abundance: NA; CDR3nt: TGTGCTAGCAGGATGACAGGGGGGCTGGGAGAGACCCAGTACTTC; CDR3aa: CASRMTGGLGETQYF
v_gene: TRBV5-6; j_gene: TRBJ2-4; d_gene: TRBD1; abundance: NA; CDR3nt: TGTGCCAGCAGCCCGACAGGGGCGAAAAACATTCAGTACTTC; CDR3aa: CASSPTGAKNIQYF
v_gene: TRBV10-3; j_gene: TRBJ2-3; d_gene: TRBD2; abundance: NA; CDR3nt: TGTGCCATCAGTCCCCGTATGGGAGGGGTAACAGATACGCAGTATTTT; CDR3aa: CAISPRMGGVTDTQYF
v_gene: TRBV19; j_gene: TRBJ2-1; d_gene: TRBD1; abundance: NA; CDR3nt: TGTGCCAGTAGTTCTCCGGGACAGGTTCCCTACAATGAGCAGTTCTTC; CDR3aa: CASSSPGQVPYNEQFF
v_gene: TRBV5-1; j_gene: TRBJ2-7; d_gene: TRBD2; abundance: NA; CDR3nt: TGCGCCAGCAGAGATGGGGGACTAGCGGGAGCCCCCGAGCAGTACTTC; CDR3aa: CASRDGGLAGAPEQYF
v_gene: TRBV5-6; j_gene: TRBJ2-1; d_gene: TRBD1; abundance: NA; CDR3nt: TGTGCCAGCAGCTCCACAGGGGGCAATGAGCAGTTCTTC; CDR3aa: CASSSTGGNEQFF